The 10 T cell receptor beta chains presented below share a single source sample, sequenced in a study of T cell repertoires in cytomegalovirus infection. TCRdb re-analysed the reads in MiXCR, keeping a single row per CDR3 protein. Of about 830,000 distinct CDR3 sequences in the sample, 32% were seen once. Their antigen targets remain unknown. Sample: cultured CD8+ T cells from PBMCs, taken from culture after CMV antigen stimulation. The receptors derive from a human donor in good health (CMV status not recorded). Some clones in this sample may be carry-over from other donors' samples.

V usage is TRBV6-5 and J usage is TRBJ1-6; D is possibly TRBD1 (6 bases). Per the germline V gene, CDR1 is MNHEY and CDR2 is SVGAGI. Trimming shortened V by 6 bases and J by 8 bases, and 17 bases separated the two germline ends. The CDR3 sequence is 15 residues long. In DNA form, the CDR3 reads TGTGCCAGCAGCCAATTACAGGGTTGGGATTCACCCCTCCACTTT. It translates to CASSQLQGWDSPLHF.

Only a few counts were recorded for this clonotype. CDR3 nucleotide sequence: TGTGCCAGCAGTTTCCATGGGACGGGGAATGAGCAGTTCTTC. Its translation: CASSFHGTGNEQFF. V is TRBV12-3 or TRBV12-4 and J is TRBJ2-1; D is tentatively TRBD1 or TRBD2 (5 bases each). The CDR3 has 14 residues. The ends were cut back, 3 bases at V and 7 bases at J, with 13 bases in the middle.

This sequence joins TRBV7-4 and TRBJ2-5; TRBD1 is a possible D gene (6 bases). The germline V gene has CDR1 SGHVT and CDR2 SQSDAQ. This CDR3 contains 11 residues. The V end lost 1 base, the J end lost 14 bases, and 11 bases lay between the germline ends. For the CDR3, the DNA is TGTGCCAGCAGCTTAGGGCAGGGGATCTACTTC. This translates into CASSLGQGIYF.

This clonotype was detected ten times or more. The V call is TRBV7-8, the J call TRBJ2-7; tentative D call: TRBD1 (7 bases). In germline, CDR1 is SGHVS, CDR2 FQNEAQ. The CDR3 runs 15 residues. Trimming stripped 3 bases from V and 5 bases from J, with 17 bases between. Here the CDR3 reads CASSFPGRGVHEQYF. The CDR3 DNA is TGTGCCAGCAGCTTTCCGGGCAGGGGGGTCCACGAGCAGTACTTC.

The chain links TRBV27 to TRBJ1-2, with D possibly being TRBD1 (5 bases). Trimming stripped 6 bases from V and 5 bases from J, with 19 bases between. Germline CDR1 is MNHEY and CDR2 is SMNVEV (reference sequence). CDR3 length: 15 residues. CDR3 nucleotides: TGTGCCAGCAGACTTTCCACCATTGGGGCATATGGCTACACCTTC. Translating gives CASRLSTIGAYGYTF.

This clonotype has just a few counts. The rearrangement uses TRBV6-6 and TRBJ2-1; 8 positions agree with TRBD2. Germline-derived CDR1 and CDR2 are MNHNY and SVGAGI (reference sequence). CDR3 length: 20 amino acids. Trimming took 0 bases from V and 0 from J; bases not matched to a gene: 13. CDR3 protein: CASSYSGTSILQSSYNEQFF. The CDR3, as DNA: TGTGCCAGCAGTTACTCCGGGACTAGTATTTTGCAGAGCTCCTACAATGAGCAGTTCTTC.

This clonotype has ten or more counts. The genes are TRBV28 and TRBJ1-5, with D unresolved. The CDR3 consists of 17 residues. Trimming left V 1 base short and J 4 bases short, with 17 bases between. Germline CDR1 MDHEN, CDR2 SYDVKM. CDR3: CASSLYLVPRGNQPQHF. In DNA, the CDR3 is TGTGCCAGCAGTTTATATCTAGTCCCCCGCGGGAATCAGCCCCAGCATTTT.

The gene calls are TRBV14 and TRBJ1-1; D is uncertain. Germline-derived CDR1 and CDR2 are SGHDN and FVKESK. The V end lost 3 bases, the J end lost 7 bases, and 18 bases lay between the germline ends. There are 15 residues in the CDR3. The CDR3 bases are TGTGCCAGCAGCCAGGTCGTTATGACGGACCTTGAAGCTTTCTTT. Its protein product is CASSQVVMTDLEAFF. Drawing the rest from reference TRBV14 and TRBJ1-1, the complete variable domain is EAGVTQFPSHSVIEKGQTVTLRCDPISGHDNLYWYRRVMGKEIKFLLHFVKESKQDESGMPNNRFLAERTGGTYSTLKVQPAELEDSGVYFCASSQVVMTDLEAFFGQGTRLTVV.

To note about this clonotype: Since a much larger clone is just one base distant, this may be a read error. This rearrangement joins TRBV7-6 to TRBJ2-1; D might be TRBD1 (6 bases). Germline assignment: CDR1 SGHVS and CDR2 FNYEAQ. This CDR3 spans 16 amino acids. CDR3 coding DNA: TGTGCCAGCAGAAATCCGGGACACCCCTCCAACAATGAGCAGTTCTTC. This encodes CASRNPGHPSNNEQFF. Combining the CDR3 with reference TRBV7-6 and TRBJ2-1 gives the whole variable domain GAGVSQSPRYKVTKRGQDVALRCDPISGHVSLYWYRQALGQGPEFLTYFNYEAQQDKSGLPNDRFSAERPEGSISTLTIQRTEQRDSAMYRCASRNPGHPSNNEQFFGPGTRLTVL.

At least ten counts were recorded for this clonotype. The J gene is TRBJ1-2, the V gene TRBV5-6, with 9 bases matching TRBD1. This CDR3 comprises 14 residues. In germline, CDR1 is SGHDT, CDR2 YYEEEE. Trimming cost V 5 bases and J 8 bases; bases outside gene matches: 10. The CDR3 DNA reads as TGTGCCAGCAGTCTACCGGGACAGGGCTCGGGCTACACCTTC. It encodes CASSLPGQGSGYTF.